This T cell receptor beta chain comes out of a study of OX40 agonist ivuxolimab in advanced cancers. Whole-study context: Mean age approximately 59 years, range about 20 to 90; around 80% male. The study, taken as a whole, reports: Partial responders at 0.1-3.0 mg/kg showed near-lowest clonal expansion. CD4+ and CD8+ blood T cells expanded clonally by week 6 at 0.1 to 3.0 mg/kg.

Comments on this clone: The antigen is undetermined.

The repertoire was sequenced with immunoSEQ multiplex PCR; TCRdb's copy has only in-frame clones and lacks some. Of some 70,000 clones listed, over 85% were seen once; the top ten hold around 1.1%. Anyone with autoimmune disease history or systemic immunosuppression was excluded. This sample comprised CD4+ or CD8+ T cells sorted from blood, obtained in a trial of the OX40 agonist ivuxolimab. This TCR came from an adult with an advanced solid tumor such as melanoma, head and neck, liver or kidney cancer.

The DNA of the CDR3 is TGTGCCAGCAGCTTAACAGCAGAAGAGACCCAGTACTTC. Its protein product is CASSLTAEETQYF. The chain couples TRBV7-9 to TRBJ2-5; D uncertain. This CDR3 is built from 13 residues. Germline-derived CDR1 and CDR2 are SEHNR and FQNEAQ (reference sequence). The germline V and J ends were trimmed by 2 bases and 3 bases, with 7 bases remaining between them.